This TCR beta chain was identified during a study of CD8 T cells in ankylosing spondylitis. Study-level points and caveats: Prior work had noted some motif variants in reactive arthritis blood and synovial fluid. Within matched ankylosing spondylitis synovial fluid, disease-linked clones were reportedly significantly enriched. There was a TCR beta motif, made of fewer than 10 highly homologous variants, that appeared characteristic of ankylosing spondylitis blood.

Many counts were recorded for this clonotype. As yet, its antigen is unknown. As the method for making TCR beta libraries, quantitative 5'-RACE with molecular barcodes was used. MiXCR was run by TCRdb on the 5' RACE reads, yielding one entry per CDR3 protein. The sample shows over 95,000 distinct CDR3 sequences, 7.5% to 9% of them seen only once. The CDR3 sequence is 14 residues long. CDR1 is ENHRY, CDR2 SYGVKD, per germline. Deletions cut 7 bases from V and 4 bases from J, with 13 bases between. This rearrangement joins TRBV10-3 to TRBJ2-2; D gene unclear. Sample: blood, either unsorted or a sorted T cell fraction (not recorded which). The TCR was taken from a male donor with ankylosing spondylitis or in good health (not recorded which). CDR3 amino acids: CAITPTISTGELFF. The CDR3 DNA is TGTGCCATCACCCCTACGATAAGCACCGGGGAGCTGTTTTTT.